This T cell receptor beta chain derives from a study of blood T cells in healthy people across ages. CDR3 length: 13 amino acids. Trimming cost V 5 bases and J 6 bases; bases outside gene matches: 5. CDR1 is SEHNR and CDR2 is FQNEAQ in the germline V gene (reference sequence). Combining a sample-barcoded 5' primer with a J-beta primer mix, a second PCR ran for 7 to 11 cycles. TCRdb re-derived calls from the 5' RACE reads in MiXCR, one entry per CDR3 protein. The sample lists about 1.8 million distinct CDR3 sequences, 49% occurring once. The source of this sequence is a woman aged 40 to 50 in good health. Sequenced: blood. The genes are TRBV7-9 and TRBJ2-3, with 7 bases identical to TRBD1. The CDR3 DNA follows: TGTGCCAGCAGCCAGGGGGAATACGATACGCAGTATTTT. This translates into CASSQGEYDTQYF. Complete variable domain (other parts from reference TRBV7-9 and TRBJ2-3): DTGVSQNPRHKITKRGQNVTFRCDPISEHNRLYWYRQTLGQGPEFLTYFQNEAQLEKSRLLSDRFSAERPKGSFSTLEIQRTEQGDSAMYLCASSQGEYDTQYFGPGTRLTVL.